This TCR beta chain appears in the sequencing data of a study of blood T cell repertoires in COVID-19. Profiled with immunoSEQ multiplex PCR; TCRdb holds only in-frame clones, not every one. Of roughly 100,000 clones in the sample, 65% to 80% were seen once. Germline CDR1 is MNHNS and CDR2 is SASEGT. The V end was cut by 2 bases, the J end by 10 bases, with 15 bases between. This CDR3 comprises 15 residues. The chain is built from TRBV6-1 and TRBJ1-6, with D possibly TRBD1 on 5 matching bases. Sample: peripheral blood. This receptor was taken from a woman between 65 and 79 years old with acute or convalescent COVID-19. CDR3 in amino acids: CASSEIGRGGSPLHF. CDR3 DNA sequence: TGTGCCAGCAGTGAAATTGGTAGGGGAGGGTCACCCCTCCACTTT.